These T cell receptor beta chains were read from a single sample in a study of Graves' ophthalmopathy and Graves' hyperthyroidism. One entry per CDR3 protein, called by TCRdb with MiXCR from the multiplex PCR reads. The sample carries around 1,000,000 distinct CDR3 sequences, around a third recorded once. Sequencing input: peripheral blood or thyroid tissue (not recorded which). The receptors shown here come from an adult man with Graves' hyperthyroidism. The CDR3 runs from the conserved cysteine through the conserved F or W. The D gene is left open where the match is weak. Clone sizes are given selectively: once, few, many, or a class where the clone is expanded.

clone_size	v_call	d_call	j_call	cdr3_nt	cdr3_aa
-	TRBV19	-	TRBJ2-2	TGTGCCAGTGGTACGAACAGGGAGCTGTTTTTT	CASGTNRELFF
-	TRBV29-1	TRBD1	TRBJ2-6	TGCAGCGTTGGGGGACCGGGACAGGGGAAAGGGGCCAACGTCCTGACTTTC	CSVGGPGQGKGANVLTF
-	TRBV7-9	-	TRBJ2-5	TGTGCCAGCACCCCTTGGGCAGGGGCGGGTGGAGAGACCCAGTACTTC	CASTPWAGAGGETQYF
few	TRBV12-3/TRBV12-4	TRBD1	TRBJ2-2	TGTGCCAGCAGTTTGACTGGGACAGCCCTAGGGAACACCGGGGAGCTGTTTTTT	CASSLTGTALGNTGELFF
-	TRBV2	-	TRBJ2-5	TGTGCCAGCGTTGTTCCGACAGTTGGAGAGACCCAGTACTTC	CASVVPTVGETQYF
-	TRBV6-1	TRBD1	TRBJ1-5	TGTGCCAACAGTAAGACAGGGGTGAGCAATCAGCCCCAGCATTTT	CANSKTGVSNQPQHF
many	TRBV5-4	-	TRBJ1-2	TGTGCCAGCAGCTTGGGTGACGCGGGCTACACCTTC	CASSLGDAGYTF
few	TRBV10-2	-	TRBJ1-2	TGCGCCAGCAGTGTACGGAGCTTCTATGGCTACACCTTC	CASSVRSFYGYTF
many	TRBV7-6	-	TRBJ2-7	TGCGCCAGCAGCTTGGAGCCAGGGACCTACGAGCAGTACTTC	CASSLEPGTYEQYF
-	TRBV12-3/TRBV12-4	-	TRBJ1-6	TGTGCCAGCAGTTACGGGGCGCGTAGAATTTCACCCCTCCACTTT	CASSYGARRISPLHF
few	TRBV3-1	-	TRBJ1-1	TGTGCCAGCAGCCACCCCGCGGGGGCGGCTTTCTTT	CASSHPAGAAFF
few	TRBV7-9	-	TRBJ1-2	TGTGCCAGCAGCAGGGGGGGGTTCTCCGGCTACACCTTC	CASSRGGFSGYTF
many	TRBV7-2	TRBD1	TRBJ2-7	TGTGCCAGCAGCTATCAGGGGGCGAGCCCCTACGAGCAGTACTTC	CASSYQGASPYEQYF
-	TRBV9	TRBD1	TRBJ1-1	TGTGCCAGCAGCGGAACCGGGACAGGGGGTAATGAAGCTTTCTTT	CASSGTGTGGNEAFF
many	TRBV15	TRBD2	TRBJ2-7	TGTGCCACCAGGAGGGGACTAGCGGGAGGGCAGTACGAGCAGTACTTC	CATRRGLAGGQYEQYF
many	TRBV29-1	-	TRBJ1-2	TGCAGCGTAGGAGGAACTAACTATGGCTACACCTTC	CSVGGTNYGYTF
-	TRBV18	-	TRBJ2-5	TGTGCCAGCTCACCTCCTGAGCGGGAGACCCAGTACTTC	CASSPPERETQYF
many	TRBV12-3/TRBV12-4	-	TRBJ2-7	TGTGCCAGCAGTTTACTGGTCGGCGAGCAGTACTTC	CASSLLVGEQYF
-	TRBV11-2	-	TRBJ2-7	TGTGCCAGCAGCACAACCCGCGCAGTCGCCTACGAGCAGTACTTC	CASSTTRAVAYEQYF
many	TRBV5-6	-	TRBJ1-2	TGTGCCAGCAGCTTGGAAAGACGGCGAGCTAACTATGGCTACACCTTC	CASSLERRRANYGYTF
many	TRBV7-9	-	TRBJ1-5	TGTGCCAGCAGCCGAGGGGCGGGAACCCAGCCCCAGCATTTT	CASSRGAGTQPQHF
few	TRBV29-1	-	TRBJ2-7	TGCAGCGTTCGAGGGGCGCAGGTGAGCTCCTACGAGCAGTACTTC	CSVRGAQVSSYEQYF
-	TRBV12-3/TRBV12-4	TRBD2	TRBJ2-7	TGTGCCACCAGTGCATCGGGAGCGGGGGCCTACGAGCAGTACTTC	CATSASGAGAYEQYF
-	TRBV2	-	TRBJ2-6	TGTGCCACCCGGGACAACGTCCTGACTTTC	CATRDNVLTF
few	TRBV6-1	TRBD1	TRBJ1-4	TGTGCCAGCGGGACAGGGAGGGAAAAACTGTTTTTT	CASGTGREKLFF